Listed here is a single TCR beta chain. The antigen remains undetermined. This record comes from a study of cytomegalovirus exposure and HLA in healthy donors. Whole-study results and caveats: Rare TCR sequences predominated, though certain public TCRs were found in many donors. Altogether, 150 or so TCR beta chains were recorded as cytomegalovirus-associated. In the roughly 120 validation repertoires, under 95% of cluster scores exceeded 0, per a later analysis. In vitro, a few CMV-associated chains proved specific for CMV antigens.

Using immunoSEQ multiplex PCR, the repertoire was profiled, and TCRdb retains in-frame clones only, with some absent. Counted here are about 200,000 clones, around 87% occurring once; the ten biggest clones make up 2% to 2.5%. Looked up from germline, CDR1 is SEHNR and CDR2 is FQNEAQ (reference sequence). J gave up 11 bases and V 5 bases, and 8 bases lay outside the gene matches. The CDR3 spans 12 residues. Sequencing was carried out using PBMCs. The chain recombines TRBV7-9 with TRBJ1-1; 7 bases agree with TRBD1. The receptor was isolated from a woman under 30 in good health and CMV-seropositive. In nucleotides, the CDR3 is TGTGCCAGCAGCCTTACAGGGGTGCAGGCTTTCTTT. Residues: CASSLTGVQAFF.